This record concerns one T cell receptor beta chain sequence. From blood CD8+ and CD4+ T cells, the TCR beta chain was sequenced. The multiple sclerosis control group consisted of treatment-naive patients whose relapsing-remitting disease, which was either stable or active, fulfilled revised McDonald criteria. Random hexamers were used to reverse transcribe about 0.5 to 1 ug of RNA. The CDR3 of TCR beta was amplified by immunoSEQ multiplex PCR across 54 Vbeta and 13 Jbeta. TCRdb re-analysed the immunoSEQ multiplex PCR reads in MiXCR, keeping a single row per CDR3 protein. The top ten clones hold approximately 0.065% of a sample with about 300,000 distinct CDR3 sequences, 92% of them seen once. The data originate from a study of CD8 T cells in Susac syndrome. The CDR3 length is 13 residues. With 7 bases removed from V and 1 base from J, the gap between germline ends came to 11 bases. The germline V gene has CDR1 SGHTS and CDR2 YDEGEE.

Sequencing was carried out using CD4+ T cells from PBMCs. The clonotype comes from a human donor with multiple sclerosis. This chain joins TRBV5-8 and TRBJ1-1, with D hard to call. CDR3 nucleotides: TGTGCCAGCGGTCGCGAGGGGAACACTGAAGCTTTCTTT. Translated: CASGREGNTEAFF.